A single TCR beta chain is shown here with its context. CDR3 length: 13 residues. Germline V lookup: CDR1 MRHNA, CDR2 SNTAGT. Deletions cut 3 bases from V and 6 bases from J, with 9 bases between. The sample belongs to a study of blood T cell repertoires in COVID-19. Study-level background: From the United States, Italy and Spain came samples of acute and convalescent COVID-19. Sources were T cells, B-cell-depleted T cells, or PBMCs; the material itself was cDNA or gDNA.

Donors in Cohort 3 counted as recovered after two negative PCRs, clearance, or symptom resolution. Original processing methods: Reference gene primer amplification in the assay estimated nucleated cell counts. Measured with immunoSEQ multiplex PCR; TCRdb has only the in-frame clones, and not every one. The V and J calls and clone size come from that table; D and trimming were worked out from the DNA. Among hundreds of thousands of clones, roughly 88% were seen once, and the ten largest hold 0.75% to 1%. The TCR was taken from a woman aged 25 to 39 who had recovered from COVID-19. Source material: PBMCs or T cells enriched from blood (not recorded which). V gene TRBV6-4 combines with J gene TRBJ1-5; unclear D gene. Here the CDR3 reads CASSEIVGQPQHF. The CDR3 DNA sequence: TGTGCCAGCAGTGAAATCGTCGGTCAGCCCCAGCATTTT.